This T cell receptor beta chain was documented in a study of T cells after posttransplantation cyclophosphamide. Whole-study results and caveats: After PTCy, TRB diversity resembled that of CNI/methotrexate controls. Blood and skin or GI T cell repertoires showed limited TRB overlap. Donor-recipient repertoire similarity was low at 1-2 months, rising over year one.

Losses at the gene ends were 4 bases for V and 3 bases for J; bases not matched to a gene: 3. The CDR3 is 16 amino acids. Germline loops: CDR1 LGHNA, CDR2 YSLEER. The protocol was immunoSEQ multiplex PCR, while the TCRdb copy is restricted to in-frame clones and leaves out a portion. The table lists some 18,000 clones, around 90% of them singletons. Busulfan-fludarabine conditioning, marrow transplant, and cyclophosphamide on days +3 and +4 were administered. As concerns this clone: The antigen is undetermined.

The source was PBMCs, collected after allogeneic stem cell transplant with posttransplant cyclophosphamide. The TCR originated in a female patient aged 35-55 years who received an allogeneic stem cell transplant from a related donor, was CMV-positive, and had no GVHD. Some of these T cells may belong to the graft donor. The V gene is TRBV4-3, the J gene TRBJ2-3; 14 positions match TRBD2. The CDR3 spells CASSPWTSGRTDTQYF. The CDR3 nucleotides read TGCGCCAGCAGCCCTTGGACTAGCGGGAGGACAGATACGCAGTATTTT.